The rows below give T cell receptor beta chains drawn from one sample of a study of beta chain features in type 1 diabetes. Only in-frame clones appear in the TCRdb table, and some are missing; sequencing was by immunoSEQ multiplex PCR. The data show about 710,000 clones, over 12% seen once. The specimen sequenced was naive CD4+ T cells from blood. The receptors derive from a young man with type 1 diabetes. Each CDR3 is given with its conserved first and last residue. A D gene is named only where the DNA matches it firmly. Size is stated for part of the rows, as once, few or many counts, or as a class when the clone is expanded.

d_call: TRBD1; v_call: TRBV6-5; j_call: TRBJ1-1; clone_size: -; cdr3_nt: TGTGCCAGCAGTACAGGGGGACAGCATATGAGTGAAGCTTTCTTT; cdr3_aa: CASSTGGQHMSEAFF
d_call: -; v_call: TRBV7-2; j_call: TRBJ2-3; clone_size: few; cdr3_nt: TGTGCCAGCACGCTTCGCGTGAGCACAGATACGCAGTATTTT; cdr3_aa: CASTLRVSTDTQYF
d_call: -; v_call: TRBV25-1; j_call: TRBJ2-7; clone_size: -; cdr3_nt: TGTGCCAGCAGTCTGACAGGTAAAAACTACGAGCAGTACTTC; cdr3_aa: CASSLTGKNYEQYF
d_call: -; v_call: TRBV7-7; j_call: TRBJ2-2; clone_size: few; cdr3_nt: TGTGCTAGCAGCTTAGTCGTTGGTAGCATGGGGGAGCTGTTTTTT; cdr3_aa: CASSLVVGSMGELFF
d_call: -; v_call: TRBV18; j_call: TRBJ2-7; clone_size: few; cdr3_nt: TGTGCCAGCTCACCCGGGGTCGCCTACGAGCAGTACTTC; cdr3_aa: CASSPGVAYEQYF
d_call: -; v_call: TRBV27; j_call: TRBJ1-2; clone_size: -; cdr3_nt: TGTGCCAGCAGTTGGTCGGGGAATGACGGCTACACCTTC; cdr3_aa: CASSWSGNDGYTF
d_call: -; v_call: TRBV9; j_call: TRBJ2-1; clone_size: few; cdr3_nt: TGTGCCAGCAGCGTAGGGGACAATGAGCAGTTCTTC; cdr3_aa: CASSVGDNEQFF
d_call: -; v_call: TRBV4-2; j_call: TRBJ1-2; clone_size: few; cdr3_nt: TGTGCCAGCAGCCAAGTTGAGGGAAGCTATGGCTACACCTTC; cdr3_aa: CASSQVEGSYGYTF
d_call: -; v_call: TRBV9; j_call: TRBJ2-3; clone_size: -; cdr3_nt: TGTGCCAGCAGCGTTACTCCGACGCCCACAGATACGCAGTATTTT; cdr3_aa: CASSVTPTPTDTQYF
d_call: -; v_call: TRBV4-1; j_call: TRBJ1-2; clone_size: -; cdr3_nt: TGCGCCAGCAGCTTTCACGGAGGAGGCTACACCTTC; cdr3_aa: CASSFHGGGYTF
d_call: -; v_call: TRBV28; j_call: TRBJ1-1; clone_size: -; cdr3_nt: TGTGCCAGCAGTTGGAACACTGAAGCTTTCTTT; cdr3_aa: CASSWNTEAFF
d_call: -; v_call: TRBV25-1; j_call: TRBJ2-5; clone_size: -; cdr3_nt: TGTGCCAGCAGTGAGGGGGCGCGGGGAGAGACCCAGTACTTC; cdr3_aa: CASSEGARGETQYF
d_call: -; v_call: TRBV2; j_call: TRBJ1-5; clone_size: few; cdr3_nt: TGTGCCAGCCTTCAACAGGGTCATCAGCCCCAGCATTTT; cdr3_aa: CASLQQGHQPQHF
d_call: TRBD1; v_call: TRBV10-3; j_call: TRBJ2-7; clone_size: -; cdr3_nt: TGTGCCATCAGTGAAACCGGGACAGGATCGATCTACGAGCAGTACTTC; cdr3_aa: CAISETGTGSIYEQYF
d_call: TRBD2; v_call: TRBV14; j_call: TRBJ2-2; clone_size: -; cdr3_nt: TGTGCCAGCAGCCAGGGACTAGCGGGAGCTGGGGAGCTGTTTTTT; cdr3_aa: CASSQGLAGAGELFF
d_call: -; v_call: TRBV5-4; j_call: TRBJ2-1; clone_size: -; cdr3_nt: TGTGCCAGCAGCTTGGCAAGGGACAATGAGCAGTTCTTC; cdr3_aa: CASSLARDNEQFF
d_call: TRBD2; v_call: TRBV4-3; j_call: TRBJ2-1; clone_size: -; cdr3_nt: TGCGCCAGCAGCCAAGGGGTAGAAGCGGGGGGAGAAAATGAGCAGTTCTTC; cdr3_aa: CASSQGVEAGGENEQFF
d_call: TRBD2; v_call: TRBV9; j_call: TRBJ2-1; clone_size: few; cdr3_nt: TGTGCCAGCAGCCCAAGGACTAGCGGGAGGAATGAGCAGTTCTTC; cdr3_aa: CASSPRTSGRNEQFF
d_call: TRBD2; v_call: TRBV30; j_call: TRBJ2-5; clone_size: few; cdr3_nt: TGTGCCTATCGGGCCTTCGGGGGGACTAGCGGGAGGACTCTACAAGAGACCCAGTACTTC; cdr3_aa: CAYRAFGGTSGRTLQETQYF
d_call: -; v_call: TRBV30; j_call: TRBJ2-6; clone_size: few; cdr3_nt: TGTGCCTGGAGTGTAAGCTCTGGGGCCAACGTCCTGACTTTC; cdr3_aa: CAWSVSSGANVLTF
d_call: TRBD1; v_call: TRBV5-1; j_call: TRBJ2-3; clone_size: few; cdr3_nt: TGCGCCAGCAGCCCAGGACAGGGGACAGATACGCAGTATTTT; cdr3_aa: CASSPGQGTDTQYF
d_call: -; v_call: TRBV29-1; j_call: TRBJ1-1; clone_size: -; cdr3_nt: TGCAGCGTTGAGTCGTGGGGGGCTGAAGCTTTCTTT; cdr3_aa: CSVESWGAEAFF
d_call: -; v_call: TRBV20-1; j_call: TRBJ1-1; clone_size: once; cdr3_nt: TGCAGTTGGGCCGGGAACACTGAAGCTTTCTTT; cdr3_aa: CSWAGNTEAFF
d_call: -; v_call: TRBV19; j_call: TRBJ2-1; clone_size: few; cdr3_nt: TGTGCCAGTACATGGACACTCTCCCCCTACAATGAGCAGTTCTTC; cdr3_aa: CASTWTLSPYNEQFF
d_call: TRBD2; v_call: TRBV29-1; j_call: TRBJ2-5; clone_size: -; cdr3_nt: TGCAGCGTTGAGGGGGACTACCGGCGTGGCCAAGAGACCCAGTACTTC; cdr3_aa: CSVEGDYRRGQETQYF
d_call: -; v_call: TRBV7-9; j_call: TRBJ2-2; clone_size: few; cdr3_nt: TGTGCCAGCAGCTTAGGATCTGGGAACACCGGGGAGCTGTTTTTT; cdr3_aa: CASSLGSGNTGELFF
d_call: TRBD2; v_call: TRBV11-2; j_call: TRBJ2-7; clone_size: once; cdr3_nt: TGTGCCAGCAGCTTAGCTCTAGCGGGAGGGCCTAACGAGCAGTACTTC; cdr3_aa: CASSLALAGGPNEQYF
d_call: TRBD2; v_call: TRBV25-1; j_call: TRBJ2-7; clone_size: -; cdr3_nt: TGTGCCAGCAGTGATCCGGCTAGCGGCTCCTACGAGCAGTACTTC; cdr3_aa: CASSDPASGSYEQYF
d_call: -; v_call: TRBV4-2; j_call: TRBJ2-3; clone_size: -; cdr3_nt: TGTGCCAGCAGCCCGGGTAGTGATACGCAGTATTTT; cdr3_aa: CASSPGSDTQYF
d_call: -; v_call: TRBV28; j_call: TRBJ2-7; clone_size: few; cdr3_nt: TGTGCCAGCAGTCCGCGTCCCTACGAGCAGTACTTC; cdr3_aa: CASSPRPYEQYF
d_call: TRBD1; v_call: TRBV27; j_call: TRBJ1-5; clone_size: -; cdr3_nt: TGTGCCAGCAGTCTCCAGGGGGGGGGCAATCAGCCCCAGCATTTT; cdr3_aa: CASSLQGGGNQPQHF
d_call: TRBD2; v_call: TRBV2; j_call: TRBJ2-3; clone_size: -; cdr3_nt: TGTGCCAGCAAGAGCGGGACTAGCGAAGCAGATACGCAGTATTTT; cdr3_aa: CASKSGTSEADTQYF
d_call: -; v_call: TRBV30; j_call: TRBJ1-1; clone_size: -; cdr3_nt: TGTGCCTTTTCCTTTCCGGGACGGATGAACACTGAAGCTTTCTTT; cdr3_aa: CAFSFPGRMNTEAFF
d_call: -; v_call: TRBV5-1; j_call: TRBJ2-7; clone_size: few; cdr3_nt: TGCGCCAGCAGCTTGGACCCGACAGCACCCTCCTACGAGCAGTACTTC; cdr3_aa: CASSLDPTAPSYEQYF
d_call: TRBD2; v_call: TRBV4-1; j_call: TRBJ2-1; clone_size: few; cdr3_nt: TGCGCCAGCAGCCAAGTATTAGGGACTAGCGGGAGGAGAACGAATGAGCAGTTCTTC; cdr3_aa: CASSQVLGTSGRRTNEQFF
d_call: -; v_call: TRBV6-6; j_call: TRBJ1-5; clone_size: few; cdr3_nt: TGTGCCAGCAGCATCCGACGGGATAGCAATCAGCCCCAGCATTTT; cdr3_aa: CASSIRRDSNQPQHF
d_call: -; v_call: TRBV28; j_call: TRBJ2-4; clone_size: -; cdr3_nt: TGTGCCAGCTACACCGGGATAGCCAAAAACATTCAGTACTTC; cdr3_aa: CASYTGIAKNIQYF
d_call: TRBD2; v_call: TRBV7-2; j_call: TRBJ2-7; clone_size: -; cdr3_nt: TGTGCCAGCAGCGTACTAGCGAGGGAGCAGTACTTC; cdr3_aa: CASSVLAREQYF
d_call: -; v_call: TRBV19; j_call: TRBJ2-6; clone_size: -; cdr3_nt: TGTGCCAGTACCACGGGACATTACTCTGGGGCCAACGTCCTGACTTTC; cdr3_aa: CASTTGHYSGANVLTF
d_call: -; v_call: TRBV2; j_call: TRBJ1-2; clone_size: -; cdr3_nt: TGTGCCAGCCGGACATCCGACAGCAATGGCTACACCTTC; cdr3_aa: CASRTSDSNGYTF
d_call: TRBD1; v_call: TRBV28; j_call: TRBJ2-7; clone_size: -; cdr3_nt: TGTGCCAGCAGTCGAGCAGGGGGCACCTACGAGCAGTACTTC; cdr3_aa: CASSRAGGTYEQYF
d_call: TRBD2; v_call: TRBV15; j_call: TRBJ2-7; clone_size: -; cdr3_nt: TGTGCCACCAGCCTTAGCGGGACCTCCTACGAGCAGTACTTC; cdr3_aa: CATSLSGTSYEQYF
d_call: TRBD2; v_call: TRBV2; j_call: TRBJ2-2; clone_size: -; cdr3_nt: TGTGCCAGCAGAGGGGCAGGCGGGAGCGGGGAGCTGTTTTTT; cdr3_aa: CASRGAGGSGELFF
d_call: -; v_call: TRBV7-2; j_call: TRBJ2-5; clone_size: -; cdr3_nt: TGTGCCAGCAGCTTCGGAGGGTCCCAGTACTTC; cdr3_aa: CASSFGGSQYF
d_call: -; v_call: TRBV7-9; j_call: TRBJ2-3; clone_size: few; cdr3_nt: TGTGCCAGCACCAAACAGGGTGGCACAGATACGCAGTATTTT; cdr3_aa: CASTKQGGTDTQYF
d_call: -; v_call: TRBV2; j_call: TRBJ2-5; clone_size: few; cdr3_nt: TGTGCCAGCAGGGAGCGGGACAGCCTATTGGAGACCCAGTACTTC; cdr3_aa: CASRERDSLLETQYF
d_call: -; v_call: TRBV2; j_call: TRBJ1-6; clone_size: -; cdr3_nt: TGTGCCAGCAGTGCTGAGGCAGTAGATAATTCACCCCTCCACTTT; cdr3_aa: CASSAEAVDNSPLHF
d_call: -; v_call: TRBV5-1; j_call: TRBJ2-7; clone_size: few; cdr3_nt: TGCGCCAGCAGCTCCGGCCTCTACGAGCAGTACTTC; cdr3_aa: CASSSGLYEQYF